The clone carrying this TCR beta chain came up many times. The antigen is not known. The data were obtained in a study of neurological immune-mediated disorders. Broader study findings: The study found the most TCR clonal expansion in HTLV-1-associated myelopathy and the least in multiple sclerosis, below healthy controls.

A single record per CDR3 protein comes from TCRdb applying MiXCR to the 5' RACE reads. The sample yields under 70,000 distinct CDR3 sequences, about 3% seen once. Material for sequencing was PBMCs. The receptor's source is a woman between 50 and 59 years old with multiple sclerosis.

The CDR3 loop reads CASSPGGTLQYF. The CDR3 nucleotides read TGCGCCAGCAGCCCGGGGGGGACACTGCAGTACTTC. J is TRBJ2-7 and V is TRBV5-1, with TRBD2 matching 8 bases. Germline lookup yields CDR1 SGHRS and CDR2 YFSETQ. The CDR3 is 12 residues long. Trimming removed 4 bases from V and 9 bases from J; junction bases left unmatched: 6.